This T cell receptor (beta chain) originates from a study of cytomegalovirus exposure and HLA in healthy donors. General observations from the study: The authors enumerated some 160 TCR beta chains as linked to cytomegalovirus. Confirmation in vitro established that a few CMV-associated chains were specific for CMV antigens. Most TCR sequences were uncommon, yet certain public TCRs appeared in many donors.

V shed 2 bases and J shed 0 bases, with 15 bases lying between them. In germline, CDR1 is SGHRS, CDR2 YFSETQ. This CDR3 is built from 17 residues. Sequenced by immunoSEQ multiplex PCR; TCRdb stores in-frame clones only, minus some. The sample carries over 100,000 clones, 89% recorded once. Details on this clone: Its antigen is undetermined.

Material for sequencing was PBMCs. This clonotype originated in a woman aged 18 to 35 in good health and CMV-seronegative. V usage is TRBV5-1 and J usage is TRBJ1-3; D unresolved. The CDR3 region has the DNA TGCGCCAGCAGCTTTACTATTGCCGCAAGCTCTGGAAACACCATATATTTT. Its protein product is CASSFTIAASSGNTIYF.